This T cell receptor (beta chain) emerged from a study of tumor-infiltrating lymphocytes in primary liver carcinoma. Study details: Read depth, roughly 3.65 to 7.13 million productive TCRbeta reads, did not differ significantly between tissues.

The researchers produced TCR beta cDNA from around 500 ng total RNA with a constant-region primer. Each TCR beta library was derived from three nested multiplex PCR rounds that employed slightly modified ARM-PCR. Primers for the first two PCR rounds were TRBV1-TRBV30 forward primers and a C-beta reverse primer (roughly 10 cycles per round). TCRdb reprocessed the multiplex PCR reads with MiXCR, giving one entry per CDR3 protein. This repertoire shows roughly 20,000 distinct CDR3 sequences, roughly 72% found once; its top ten account for roughly two fifths. Investigators took RNA and DNA out together from about 19-30 mg of unsorted bulk tissue. Among the patients, all had chronic HBV infection and none had been treated. Comments on this clonotype: The junction does not match germline at one end; this may be a read error.

CDR3 size: 18 residues. Per the germline V gene, CDR1 is SGHRS and CDR2 is YFSETQ. The sequenced sample was liver tumor tissue from sampling region 1. Regarding subset: tumor region T1, superior pole. This clonotype originated in a man in his forties with primary liver carcinoma and hepatitis B virus infection. The rearrangement uses TRBV5-1 and TRBJ2-7; 8 bases are a match to TRBD2. CDR3 in amino acids: CASCLEASGPERLYEQYF. The CDR3 nucleotides read TGCGCCAGCTGCTTGGAGGCTAGCGGGCCCGAAAGGCTCTACGAGCAGTACTTC.